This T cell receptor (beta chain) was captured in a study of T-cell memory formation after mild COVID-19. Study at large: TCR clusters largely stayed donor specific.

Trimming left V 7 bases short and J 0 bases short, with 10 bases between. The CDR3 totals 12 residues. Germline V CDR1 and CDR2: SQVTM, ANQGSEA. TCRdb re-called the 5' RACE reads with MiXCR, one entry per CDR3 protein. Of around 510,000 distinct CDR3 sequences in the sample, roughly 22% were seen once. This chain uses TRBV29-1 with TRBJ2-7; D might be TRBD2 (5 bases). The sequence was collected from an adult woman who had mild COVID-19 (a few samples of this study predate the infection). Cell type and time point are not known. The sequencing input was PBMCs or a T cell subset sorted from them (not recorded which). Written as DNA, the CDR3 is TGCAGCGCCGGACGGGGCTCCTACGAGCAGTACTTC. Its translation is CSAGRGSYEQYF.